The 26 T cell receptor beta chains presented below share a single source sample, sequenced in a study of blood T cells in healthy people across ages. A second 7 to 11 cycle PCR used barcoded and J-beta primers. TCRdb reprocessed the 5' RACE reads via MiXCR and lists one record per CDR3 protein. The profile shows about 800,000 distinct CDR3 sequences, 20% to 30% of them singletons. The same data also contributed to another study, on T cells of mothers and their children.

The sequencing sample was made of blood. Receptors were obtained from a boy aged 5-17 years in good health.

V gene TRBV7-2 combines with J gene TRBJ1-4; 7 nucleotides line up with TRBD1. V was clipped by 5 bases and J by 7 bases; unmatched bases: 4. Looked up from germline, CDR1 is SGHTA and CDR2 is FQGNSA. This CDR3 spans 13 amino acids. DNA of the CDR3: TGTGCCAGCAGCGCCCGGGACAGTGAAAAACTGTTTTTT. Protein product: CASSARDSEKLFF.

The V call is TRBV27, the J call TRBJ2-1, with D tentatively TRBD1 (5 bases). The ends were cut back, 6 bases at V and 14 bases at J, with 17 bases in the middle. Germline lookup yields CDR1 MNHEY and CDR2 SMNVEV (reference sequence). There are 12 residues in the CDR3. The CDR3 DNA is TGTGCCAGCAGCCGGACAACCCGGGCGGAGTTCTTC. This sequence encodes CASSRTTRAEFF.

This clonotype appeared many times. This chain connects TRBV12-5 to TRBJ1-2; D gene uncertain. The CDR3 runs 15 residues. Germline CDR1 LGHNT, CDR2 FRNRAP. The V end lost 4 bases, the J end lost 4 bases, and 16 bases lay between the germline ends. CDR3 region: CASGSTTTPLYGYTF. In nucleotides, the CDR3 is TGTGCTAGTGGTTCGACCACTACGCCACTCTATGGCTACACCTTC.

The rearrangement joins TRBV28 to TRBJ1-1, with 8 positions matching TRBD1. V trimming: 5 bases; J trimming: 1 base; junction bases outside the gene matches: 6. This CDR3 is 15 amino acids long. Germline V gene sequence: CDR1 MDHEN, CDR2 SYDVKM. The DNA of the CDR3 is TGTGCCAGCAGTCCGTGGACAGGGCGGAACACTGAAGCTTTCTTT. It codes for CASSPWTGRNTEAFF.

This clonotype has only a few counts. This chain uses TRBV12-3 or TRBV12-4 with TRBJ2-1; D gene uncertain. V lost 2 bases and J lost 0, with 5 bases in between. This CDR3 has 14 amino acids. The CDR3 nucleotides read TGTGCCAGCAGTTTATCACTCTCCTACAATGAGCAGTTCTTC. This gives the protein CASSLSLSYNEQFF.

The V and J genes are TRBV10-3 and TRBJ1-5; D call uncertain. V was pared by 9 bases and J by 7 bases, with 10 bases between. Germline loops: CDR1 ENHRY, CDR2 SYGVKD. The CDR3 sequence is 11 residues long. The chain's CDR3 is CAISSEQPQHF. CDR3 in DNA: TGTGCCATTTCGTCAGAACAGCCCCAGCATTTT.

This clonotype was observed a few times. One end of the junction fails to match germline, which may point to a read error. The chain recombines TRBV25-1 with TRBJ1-2; maybe TRBD1 (5 bases). Per the germline V gene, CDR1 is MGHDK and CDR2 is SYGVNS. This CDR3 region has 10 residues. Written as DNA, the CDR3 is TGTGCCAGCAGTCGGGACCTTATCCACTTC. Translated, it gives CASSRDLIHF.

This clonotype was counted a few times. Lacking the conserved final phenylalanine or tryptophan, this CDR3 likely reflects a read error. The chain couples TRBV13 to TRBJ1-4; D is unclear. The CDR3 covers 15 residues. CDR1 PRHDT and CDR2 FYEKMQ come from the germline V gene (reference sequence). V was shortened by 0 bases and J by 5 bases, with 10 bases between the two germline ends. The CDR3 sequence is CASSLGGYPNEKLFL. The CDR3 bases are TGTGCCAGCAGCTTAGGAGGGTATCCGAATGAAAAACTGTTTCTT.

Only a few counts were recorded for this clonotype. This rearrangement joins TRBV20-1 to TRBJ1-2; D is undetermined. The germline V gene has CDR1 DFQATT and CDR2 SNEGSKA (reference sequence). With 3 bases removed from V and 0 bases from J, the gap between germline ends came to 11 bases. The CDR3 has 14 residues. As DNA, the CDR3 is TGCAGTGCTAGCCCCGTCCCTTCTAACTATGGCTACACCTTC. Protein sequence: CSASPVPSNYGYTF.

The chain recombines TRBV5-1 with TRBJ2-5; 9 bases match TRBD1. The J call could be wrong; TRBJ2-7 is a better fit for the DNA end. Germline V gene lookup returns CDR1 SGHRS and CDR2 YFSETQ. CDR3 length equals 20 residues. CDR3: CASSYHTGGRLAEALLEQYF. CDR3 nucleotides: TGCGCCAGCAGCTATCATACAGGGGGCCGGCTAGCGGAGGCCCTGCTCGAGCAGTACTTC.

This clonotype was detected a few times. V usage is TRBV29-1 and J usage is TRBJ2-5, with D possibly being TRBD1 (6 bases). V was shortened by 2 bases and J by 5 bases, with 12 bases between the two germline ends. Germline V gene data show CDR1 as SQVTM and CDR2 as ANQGSEA. The CDR3 has 13 amino acids. The CDR3 DNA follows: TGCAGCGTTGAACAGGGGCCTGGGGAGACCCAGTACTTC. This gives the protein CSVEQGPGETQYF.

This clonotype was counted between two and nine times. V is TRBV28 and J is TRBJ1-1; TRBD1 aligns across 10 bases. Germline V gene data show CDR1 as MDHEN and CDR2 as SYDVKM. The CDR3 contains 16 residues. With V trimmed by 5 bases and J by 1 base, 7 bases remained unmatched. CDR3 bases: TGTGCCAGCAGTCTCCGACAGGGGGCCCCGAACACTGAAGCTTTCTTT. The encoded protein is CASSLRQGAPNTEAFF.

The chain combines TRBV11-2 with TRBJ2-5; the match to TRBD1 covers 9 bases. Judging by the DNA end, TRBJ2-7 fits better; the J call may be wrong. The length of the CDR3 is 15 residues. Germline lookup yields CDR1 SGHAT and CDR2 FQNNGV. The CDR3, as DNA: TGTGCCAGCAGCATTACGGGACAGGGAAACTACGAGCAGTACTTC. It is translated as CASSITGQGNYEQYF.

This chain connects TRBV5-1 to TRBJ1-1; D call uncertain. V gave up 4 bases and J gave up 6 bases, with 13 bases separating them. Germline V gene lookup returns CDR1 SGHRS and CDR2 YFSETQ. CDR3 length: 13 residues. In nucleotides, the CDR3 is TGCGCCAGCAGCCTCTATCTGAAGTCTGAAGCTTTCTTT. Translated: CASSLYLKSEAFF.

V is TRBV18 and J is TRBJ2-7; the D gene could be TRBD1 or TRBD2 (5 bases each). The CDR3 consists of 15 residues. CDR1 is KGHSH, CDR2 LQKENI, per germline. The V end was cut by 1 base, the J end by 7 bases, with 17 bases between. The CDR3 DNA is TGTGCCAGCTCACCACACAGGCACCCCGGACTGGAGCAGTACTTC. Translation: CASSPHRHPGLEQYF.

This clonotype was counted a few times. The chain combines TRBV28 with TRBJ1-2; weak D call: TRBD1 (5 bases). Between the trimmed V and J ends, which lost 1 base and 12 bases, there was a span of 12 bases. The germline V gene has CDR1 MDHEN and CDR2 SYDVKM. The CDR3 consists of 12 residues. CDR3: CASSLSTTGDTF. The CDR3, as DNA: TGTGCCAGCAGTTTATCTACCACGGGGGACACCTTC.

This clonotype was counted only a few times. The genes are TRBV25-1 and TRBJ2-5; 11 bases fit TRBD2. V trimming: 2 bases; J trimming: 5 bases; junction bases outside the gene matches: 7. In germline, CDR1 is MGHDK, CDR2 SYGVNS. This CDR3 is 16 amino acids long. The CDR3 is CASSEPVAGGMETQYF. CDR3 nucleotides: TGTGCCAGCAGTGAACCCGTAGCGGGGGGGATGGAGACCCAGTACTTC.

The gene calls are TRBV12-3 or TRBV12-4 and TRBJ1-1; 7 nucleotides align to TRBD1. The CDR3 is made up of 14 amino acids. Trimming cost V 6 bases and J 3 bases; bases outside gene matches: 7. The CDR3 loop is CASRPNRGDTEAFF. For the CDR3, the DNA is TGTGCCAGCAGACCGAACAGGGGTGACACTGAAGCTTTCTTT.

The sample holds a few counts of this clonotype. The rearrangement uses TRBV4-3 and TRBJ2-4; 13 nucleotides line up with TRBD2. V gave up 1 base and J gave up 2 bases; unmatched junction bases: 5. Germline-derived CDR1 and CDR2 are LGHNA and YSLEER. CDR3 size: 18 residues. The CDR3 spells CASSQGTSGSGTKNIQYF. CDR3 bases: TGCGCCAGCAGCCAAGGGACTAGCGGGAGTGGTACCAAAAACATTCAGTACTTC.

There are a few counts of this clonotype. The rearrangement links TRBV7-9 to TRBJ1-5; the D gene is possibly TRBD1 (5 bases). The CDR3 runs 17 residues. V lost 0 bases, J lost 0 bases, and 12 bases lay in between. Germline lookup yields CDR1 SEHNR and CDR2 FQNEAQ (reference sequence). The CDR3 loop is CASSLAEAGLSNQPQHF. As DNA, the CDR3 is TGTGCCAGCAGCTTAGCGGAGGCAGGGCTTAGCAATCAGCCCCAGCATTTT.

In regard to this clonotype: The junction does not match germline at one end; this may be a read error. The chain has TRBV7-9 and TRBJ1-4; D not resolved. Germline loops: CDR1 SEHNR, CDR2 FQNEAQ (reference sequence). The CDR3 runs to 15 residues. The CDR3 protein is CASSLPRGSNEKLFF. The CDR3, as DNA: TGTGCCAGCAGCTTACCCCGCGGGTCAAATGAAAAACTGTTTTTC.

This chain uses TRBV28 with TRBJ2-7, with 7 bases that match TRBD1. Trimming removed 5 bases from V and 2 bases from J; junction bases left unmatched: 12. This CDR3 has 16 residues. The germline V gene has CDR1 MDHEN and CDR2 SYDVKM. DNA of the CDR3: TGTGCCAGCAGTGGGGATTGGCAGGGGGTTACCTACGAGCAGTACTTC. The encoded protein is CASSGDWQGVTYEQYF.

V and J are TRBV27 and TRBJ1-1; D not resolved. The CDR3 is 12 residues long. Trimming cost V 6 bases and J 4 bases, with 9 bases left between them. Germline CDR1 MNHEY, CDR2 SMNVEV (reference sequence). The CDR3 here is CASSRSATEAFF. CDR3 DNA sequence: TGTGCCAGCAGCCGCTCCGCCACTGAAGCTTTCTTT.

This clonotype was picked up a small number of times. The chain has TRBV7-2 and TRBJ2-5, with 9 nucleotides matching TRBD2. With 5 bases clipped from V and 5 bases from J, the junction kept 9 bases outside the gene matches. Germline V gene sequence: CDR1 SGHTA, CDR2 FQGNSA. The CDR3 runs 15 residues. The CDR3 protein is CASSRALAGRETQYF. The CDR3 DNA sequence: TGTGCCAGCAGCCGAGCACTAGCGGGTCGTGAGACCCAGTACTTC. Using reference TRBV7-2 and TRBJ2-5 for the parts outside the CDR3, the full variable domain is GAGVSQSPSNKVTEKGKDVELRCDPISGHTALYWYRQSLGQGLEFLIYFQGNSAPDKSGLPSDRFSAERTGGSVSTLTIQRTQQEDSAVYLCASSRALAGRETQYFGPGTRLLVL.

The J gene is TRBJ2-7, the V gene TRBV7-2; D is unresolved. The V and J ends lost 2 bases and 1 base respectively, with 12 bases between them. Germline-derived CDR1 and CDR2 are SGHTA and FQGNSA. This CDR3 comprises 15 residues. In DNA form, the CDR3 reads TGTGCCAGCAGCTTACAGGCAGACACTTCCTACGAGCAGTACTTC. Translated, it gives CASSLQADTSYEQYF.

The rearrangement uses TRBV20-1 and TRBJ2-1; 11 nucleotides line up with TRBD2. The V segment lost 1 base and the J segment 4 bases; nucleotides outside the gene matches: 3. The CDR3 sequence is 15 residues long. Germline CDR1 reads DFQATT; CDR2 reads SNEGSKA (reference sequence). The CDR3 DNA follows: TGCAGTGCTAGAGTCACTAGCGGGAGTTACAATGAGCAGTTCTTC. Translated: CSARVTSGSYNEQFF.